The subject of this entry is one TCR beta chain. This record belongs to a study of blood T cell repertoires in COVID-19. Study context: Collection of acute and convalescent COVID-19 samples took place in the United States, Italy and Spain. T cells, B-cell-depleted T cells, or PBMCs supplied cDNA or gDNA.

Methods used by the authors: Amplifying reference gene primers gave estimates of nucleated cell counts. Assay: immunoSEQ multiplex PCR; the TCRdb copy retains only in-frame clones and omits some. The DNA was the basis for D and trimming; V, J and clone size are from that table. Of about 200,000 clones in the sample, 84% are singletons; the top ten hold roughly 4.6%. Unmatched junction bases numbered 13, after V lost 0 bases and J lost 2 bases. There are 19 residues in the CDR3. The germline V gene has CDR1 SGHRS and CDR2 YFSETQ. The TCR originated in a woman between 65 and 79 years old with active or convalescent COVID-19. The chain employs TRBV5-1 and TRBJ1-2, with 10 bases identical to TRBD1. The sequenced sample was peripheral blood. The CDR3 region is CASSLETGTGDGENYGYTF. In nucleotides, the CDR3 is TGCGCCAGCAGCTTGGAAACCGGGACAGGGGATGGAGAAAACTATGGCTACACCTTC. The whole variable domain, filled in from reference TRBV5-1 and TRBJ1-2, reads KAGVTQTPRYLIKTRGQQVTLSCSPISGHRSVSWYQQTPGQGLQFLFEYFSETQRNKGNFPGRFSGRQFSNSRSEMNVSTLELGDSALYLCASSLETGTGDGENYGYTFGSGTRLTVV.